This TCR beta chain was observed in a study of T cell changes during pregnancy in multiple sclerosis (dated by TCRdb to the late 2010s). Context from the whole study: The study examined how the T cell repertoire changed over the course of pregnancy in women with multiple sclerosis.

The method behind the library was the immunoSEQ multiplex PCR assay. This immuneACCESS table, as held by TCRdb, lists in-frame sequences with V and J called but not all clones. Of the missing ones, under half trace to an unresolved V gene in checked studies; the others have no known cause. The sample table lists roughly 61,000 clones, 90% of them with a count of one. The ten top clones hold less than 4% of the sample. In the germline V gene, CDR1 corresponds to LGHNT and CDR2 to FRNRAP. The CDR3, cysteine through phenylalanine, is 13 amino acids long. Kept here is only the CDR3 DNA, which spans 39 bases and is read in frame from base 1. V drops 6 bases and J drops 1 base, leaving 10 bases in between. Notes on this clone: Its antigen remains unidentified. No quality values exist for individual bases; no much larger clone is one base distant.

This chain is built from TRBV12-5 and TRBJ2-7; matching of 5 bases hints at TRBD2 as the D gene. This TCR came from a female donor in good health, enrolled as a control in a pregnancy study. The source material was peripheral blood, sampled in the first trimester of pregnancy. CDR3 protein: CASGPRGSYEQYF. The DNA sequence reads TGTGCTAGTGGCCCTCGGGGTTCCTACGAGCAGTACTTC.